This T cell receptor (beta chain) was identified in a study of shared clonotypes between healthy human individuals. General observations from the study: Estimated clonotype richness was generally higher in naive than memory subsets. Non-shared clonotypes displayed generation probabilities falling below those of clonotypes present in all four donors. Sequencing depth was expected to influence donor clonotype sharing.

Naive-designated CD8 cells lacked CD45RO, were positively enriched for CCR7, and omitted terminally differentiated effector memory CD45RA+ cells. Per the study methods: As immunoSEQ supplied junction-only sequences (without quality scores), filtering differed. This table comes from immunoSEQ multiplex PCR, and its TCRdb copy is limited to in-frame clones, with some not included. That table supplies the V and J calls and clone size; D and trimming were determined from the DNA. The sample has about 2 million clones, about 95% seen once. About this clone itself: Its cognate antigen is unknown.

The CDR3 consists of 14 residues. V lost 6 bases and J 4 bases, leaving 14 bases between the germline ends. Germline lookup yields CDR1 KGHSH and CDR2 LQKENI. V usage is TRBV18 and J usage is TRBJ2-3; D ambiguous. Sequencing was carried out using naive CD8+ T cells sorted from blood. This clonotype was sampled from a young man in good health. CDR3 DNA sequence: TGTGCCAGCTCTCCCACCCAAGGCCCAGATACGCAGTATTTT. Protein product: CASSPTQGPDTQYF.